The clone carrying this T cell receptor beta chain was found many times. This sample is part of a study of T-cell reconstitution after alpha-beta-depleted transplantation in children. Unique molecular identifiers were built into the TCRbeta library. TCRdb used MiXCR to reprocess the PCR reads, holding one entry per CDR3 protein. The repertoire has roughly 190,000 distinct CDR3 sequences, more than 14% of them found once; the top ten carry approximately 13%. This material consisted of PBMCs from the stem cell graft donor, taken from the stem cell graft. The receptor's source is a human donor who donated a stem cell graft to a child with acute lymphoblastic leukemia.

CDR3 sequence: CASRLGAGTSEQFF. The CDR3 bases are TGCGCCAGCAGGCTTGGGGCAGGGACGAGTGAGCAGTTCTTC. This rearrangement joins TRBV5-1 to TRBJ2-1; perhaps D is TRBD1 or TRBD2 (5 bases each). V lost 5 bases, J lost 9 bases, and 18 bases lay in between. The CDR3 sequence is 14 residues long. Germline CDR1 reads SGHRS; CDR2 reads YFSETQ.